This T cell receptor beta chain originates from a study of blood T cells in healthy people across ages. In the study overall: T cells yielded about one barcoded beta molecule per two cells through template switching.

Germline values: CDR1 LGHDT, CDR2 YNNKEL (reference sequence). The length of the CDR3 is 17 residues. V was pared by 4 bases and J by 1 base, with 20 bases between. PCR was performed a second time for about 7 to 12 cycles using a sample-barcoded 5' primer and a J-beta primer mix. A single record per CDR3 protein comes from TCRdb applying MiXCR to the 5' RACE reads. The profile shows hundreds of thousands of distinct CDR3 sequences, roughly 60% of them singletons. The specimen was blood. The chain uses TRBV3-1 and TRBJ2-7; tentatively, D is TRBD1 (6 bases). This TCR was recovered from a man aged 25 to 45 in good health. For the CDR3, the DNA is TGTGCCAGCAGCCCTACCCTCGGGCAGGGACATTCCTACGAGCAGTACTTC. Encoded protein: CASSPTLGQGHSYEQYF.